This T cell receptor (beta chain) was profiled in a study of neurological immune-mediated disorders (dated by TCRdb to between 2019 and 2020). In terms of the full investigation: Using UMI-based sequencing, the study compared peripheral blood TCR-beta repertoires from patients with HTLV-I-associated myelopathy (HAM/TSP), patients with multiple sclerosis, and healthy controls. The cohort included 68 subjects: 14 with HAM/TSP, about 34 with multiple sclerosis, and about 20 healthy controls. Longitudinal samples, technical triplicates and paired sorted CD4+ and CD8+ T-cell subsets, alongside PBMC samples, were included among the roughly 100 TCR-beta libraries. Paper-wide results and their limitations: No identical CDR3 amino acid sequences were shared among expanded clones across subjects, suggesting private TCR-beta repertoires in all groups. TCR clonal expansion was highest in HAM/TSP patients and lowest in MS patients, with MS patients falling below even healthy controls.

CDR1 is given as SQVTM and CDR2 as ANQGSEA, both from the germline V gene. Counted from cysteine to phenylalanine, this CDR3 has 11 amino acids. Only the CDR3 DNA stays, 33 bases, in frame from base 1. V and J lose 4 bases and 8 bases, and a span of 11 bases separates them. Libraries from unsorted PBMCs were made from 2 million PBMCs kept in RNAlater at -80 degrees C until RNA extraction. Peripheral blood was subjected to Ficoll-Hypaque density gradient centrifugation to isolate PBMCs, which were then cryopreserved in liquid nitrogen. This clonotype showed up many times. Its cognate antigen has yet to be identified. Base quality data are lacking; no much larger clone is found one base away. cDNA synthesis used template-switch 5'RACE with a primer carrying a 10-nucleotide random unique molecular identifier tagging each TCR transcript. Every sequencing run covered 15-18 subjects and yielded more than 200 million TCR-beta sequences. The RNeasy kit was used for extraction of total RNA. The KAPA Real-time Library Amplification kit was used to amplify TCR-beta VDJ regions with primers targeting the TCR constant region and the 5'RACE anchor. Sample indexes and Illumina adaptors were added in a first PCR, after which library yield was increased in a second PCR. After Ampure bead purification, the roughly 650 bp TCR product was size-selected on a 2% E-gel SizeSelection system. Library quality was checked on a Bioanalyzer, concentration was measured with Qubit, and libraries were quantified with the Kapa Library Quantification kit before pooling. Paired-end 2 x 150 bp sequencing of the libraries was performed on an Illumina HiSeq 2500. To increase sequence diversity, about 23-30% phiX was spiked into each library pool. In the original analysis: Quality-filtered reads were processed with the UMI-based MiGEC pipeline, and over 90% of raw TCR sequences were removed by the MiGEC pipeline during error correction. IMGT germline references were used for alignment of VDJ genes, and clonotypes were defined by a unique CDR3 amino acid sequence together with V-J genes. VDJtools evaluated clonal expansion, Shannon diversity and CDR3 relatedness (CalcPairwiseDistances, ClusterSamples); CLCbio workbench built phylogenetic trees. Using coefficient-of-variation modelling across technical triplicates, the study counted a clone as expanded if it had at least 8 unique UMIs. TCRdb trimmed the raw reads at Q25, called clones with MiXCR and kept productive beta chains. Entries are consolidated by CDR3 protein sequence, retaining the most common genes and DNA. TCRdb, rather than the study authors, made the V and J calls. The sample yields about 48,000 distinct CDR3 sequences; about a tenth were counted once. About 20% of the sample is in the top ten clones.

This receptor was taken from a woman aged 40 to 50 with HTLV-1-associated myelopathy (HAM/TSP). The sequenced material came from PBMCs. The chain couples TRBV29-1 to TRBJ1-2; the D segment cannot be called with confidence. CDR3 protein: CSVAGFRGYTF. The DNA reads as follows: TGCAGCGTTGCCGGATTTCGGGGCTACACCTTC.